The present entry profiles one T cell receptor (beta chain) with its context. Its cognate antigen is unknown. The sample comes from a study of cytomegalovirus exposure and HLA in healthy donors. Study conclusions and caveats: An analysis done earlier found most TCR beta V segments productive about 90% or about 30% of the time. Across donors, sequencing depth was assumed by presence/absence analyses to be roughly uniform. Sequences of the TCR beta chain were said to predict the HLA-A and HLA-B alleles of most subjects accurately.

All donors participated as healthy donors of bone marrow. The CDR3 loop spans 15 amino acids. With 0 bases removed from V and 2 bases from J, the gap between germline ends came to 12 bases. From germline, CDR1 is SGHRS and CDR2 YFSETQ. 60 Vbeta and 13 Jbeta primers were used in PCR. Method: immunoSEQ multiplex PCR; TCRdb's copy keeps in-frame clones and lacks some. The data show approximately 140,000 clones, roughly four fifths seen once. This sequence was found in a man aged 35-49 years in good health and CMV-seropositive. The chain recombines TRBV5-1 with TRBJ2-7; weak D call: TRBD1 (6 bases). The specimen sequenced was PBMCs. CDR3 protein: CASSLERQATYEQYF. The CDR3 DNA reads TGCGCCAGCAGCTTGGAGCGACAGGCTACCTACGAGCAGTACTTC.